The next 30 T cell receptor beta chains were all read from a single sample in a study of regulatory T cells in long-lasting Graves disease. HTBI primers from iRepertoire and Arm-PCR of CDR3 regions yielded the TCR beta libraries. TCRdb redid the calling of the multiplex PCR reads with MiXCR, one entry per CDR3 protein. This table holds hundreds of thousands of distinct CDR3 sequences, about 16% found once. The time point here: newly diagnosed GD, antithyroid drugs for less than 3 months. Extracted PBMC RNA gave rise to the TCR library. The data were also submitted as part of a second study, on T cells in Graves' hyperthyroidism and ophthalmopathy.

The specimen comprised peripheral blood mononuclear cells (PBMCs), sampled at new diagnosis, from a patient treated with antithyroid drugs. The receptors were gathered from a woman aged 25 to 45 with Graves disease.

This clonotype was seen at least ten times. This sequence joins TRBV11-1 and TRBJ2-7; 8 nucleotides align to TRBD1. Germline V lookup: CDR1 SGHAT, CDR2 FQDESV (reference sequence). CDR3 length: 13 residues. V dropped 5 bases and J dropped 7; count of bases not matched to a gene: 7. The CDR3 loop reads CASSAVRTGEQYF. The CDR3 region has the DNA TGTGCCAGCAGCGCTGTCCGGACAGGGGAGCAGTACTTC.

CDR3 in amino acids: CASSEEGLLNEKLFF. CDR3 bases: TGTGCCAGCTCAGAGGAGGGACTGCTTAATGAAAAACTGTTTTTT. The chain couples TRBV18 to TRBJ1-4, with D possibly TRBD1 on 5 matching bases. The V end was cut by 5 bases, the J end by 4 bases, with 14 bases between. Germline V CDR1 and CDR2: KGHSH, LQKENI. There are 15 residues in the CDR3. The whole variable domain, filled in from reference TRBV18 and TRBJ1-4, reads NAGVMQNPRHLVRRRGQEARLRCSPMKGHSHVYWYRQLPEEGLKFMVYLQKENIIDESGMPKERFSAEFPKEGPSILRIQQVVRGDSAAYFCASSEEGLLNEKLFFGSGTQLSVL.

This clonotype was observed a handful of times. The chain uses TRBV20-1 and TRBJ1-1; D unresolved. Trimming stripped 3 bases from V and 2 bases from J, with 13 bases between. Looked up from germline, CDR1 is DFQATT and CDR2 is SNEGSKA (reference sequence). The CDR3 has 14 amino acids. The CDR3 DNA reads as TGCAGTGCTAGTGGTGGGGTGGGTAACACTGAAGCTTTCTTT. This gives the protein CSASGGVGNTEAFF.

V gene TRBV6-1 combines with J gene TRBJ2-1; 10 bases agree with TRBD2. With V trimmed by 4 bases and J by 6 bases, 6 bases remained unmatched. The CDR3 extends over 15 amino acids. CDR1 MNHNS and CDR2 SASEGT come from the germline V gene. CDR3 in amino acids: CASSVGVAGGNEQFF. CDR3 in DNA: TGTGCCAGCAGTGTTGGGGTAGCGGGAGGCAATGAGCAGTTCTTC.

There are many counts of this clonotype. The chain links TRBV28 to TRBJ1-1; D ambiguous. CDR3 length equals 12 residues. Germline lookup yields CDR1 MDHEN and CDR2 SYDVKM. Between the trimmed V and J ends, which lost 2 bases and 7 bases, there was a span of 8 bases. The CDR3 spells CASSLGNHEAFF. As DNA, the CDR3 is TGTGCCAGCAGTTTAGGTAACCATGAAGCTTTCTTT.

The CDR3 DNA follows: TGTGCCAGTAGTATTACCCCGCTAGCAGGGCGCTACGAGCAGTACTTC. Translating gives CASSITPLAGRYEQYF. The V call is TRBV19, the J call TRBJ2-7; D assignment may be TRBD1 or TRBD2 (5 bases each). The V end was cut by 3 bases, the J end by 3 bases, with 18 bases between. Germline loops: CDR1 LNHDA, CDR2 SQIVND (reference sequence). This CDR3 comprises 16 residues.

There are many counts of this clonotype. The CDR3 loop reads CSVEELRGEETQYF. CDR3 in DNA: TGCAGCGTTGAAGAGTTACGGGGAGAAGAGACCCAGTACTTC. The chain couples TRBV29-1 to TRBJ2-5, with D possibly TRBD2 on 5 matching bases. Germline V gene data show CDR1 as SQVTM and CDR2 as ANQGSEA. The CDR3 sequence is 14 residues long. Trimming took off 0 bases at V and 3 bases at J, with 11 bases between the two ends. Supplemented by reference TRBV29-1 and TRBJ2-5, the full variable domain reads SAVISQKPSRDICQRGTSLTIQCQVDSQVTMMFWYRQQPGQSLTLIATANQGSEATYESGFVIDKFPISRPNLTFSTLTVSNMSPEDSSIYLCSVEELRGEETQYFGPGTRLLVL.

This clonotype was counted only a few times. The rearrangement joins TRBV18 to TRBJ2-7; 7 bases fit TRBD1. V trimming: 8 bases; J trimming: 5 bases; junction bases outside the gene matches: 9. The CDR3 runs 13 residues. CDR1 is KGHSH and CDR2 is LQKENI in the germline V gene. CDR3 sequence reads: CASRPRTGHEQYF. The CDR3 DNA reads as TGTGCCAGCAGGCCGAGGACAGGCCACGAGCAGTACTTC.

CDR3 in amino acids: CASSQVLATPRTEAFF. Here the CDR3 DNA reads TGTGCCAGCAGCCAAGTATTAGCGACCCCGCGGACTGAAGCTTTCTTT. This rearrangement joins TRBV3-1 to TRBJ1-1; no clear D gene. This CDR3 contains 16 residues. V lost 1 base and J lost 5, with 17 bases in between. Germline V CDR1 and CDR2: LGHDT, YNNKEL (reference sequence).

The chain recombines TRBV19 with TRBJ1-5; 9 nucleotides align to TRBD1. Germline lookup yields CDR1 LNHDA and CDR2 SQIVND (reference sequence). V dropped 8 bases and J dropped 7; count of bases not matched to a gene: 6. CDR3 length: 13 amino acids. The CDR3 region has the DNA TGTGCCAGTTTAGACAGGGGGAGGCAGCCCCAGCATTTT. It specifies CASLDRGRQPQHF.

This chain connects TRBV5-5 to TRBJ1-5; perhaps TRBD1 as D (6 bases). V lost 4 bases, J lost 0 bases, and 14 bases lay in between. Germline assignment: CDR1 SGHKS and CDR2 YYEKEE (reference sequence). The CDR3 is made up of 16 amino acids. The DNA of the CDR3 is TGTGCCAGCAGCCCCGGGACATCTAATAGCAATCAGCCCCAGCATTTT. This gives the protein CASSPGTSNSNQPQHF.

This clonotype was detected many times. The genes are TRBV12-3 or TRBV12-4 and TRBJ1-2; 9 bases align to TRBD1. The CDR3 spans 15 residues. J gave up 8 bases and V 2 bases, and 9 bases lay outside the gene matches. The CDR3 is CASSLNSGQGIGYTF. DNA of the CDR3: TGTGCCAGCAGTTTAAACTCCGGACAGGGGATAGGCTACACCTTC.

The rearrangement links TRBV5-6 to TRBJ2-7; 13 bases are shared with TRBD2. The junction had 7 bases not matched to a gene; V was cut back by 3 bases and J by 4 bases. Germline V lookup: CDR1 SGHDT, CDR2 YYEEEE. The CDR3 totals 16 residues. The CDR3 nucleotides read TGTGCCAGCAGCTCTGCTCCGGGACTAGCGGGATACGAGCAGTACTTC. Translating gives CASSSAPGLAGYEQYF.

V usage is TRBV7-2 and J usage is TRBJ2-3; weak D call: TRBD1 (5 bases). The J call may be mistaken, given a closer DNA end match to TRBJ2-7. Germline V lookup: CDR1 SGHTA, CDR2 FQGNSA. This CDR3 region has 14 residues. CDR3 nucleotides: TGTGCCAGCAGCGCCCAGGGCGGTGGCTACGAGCAGTACTTC. Amino acid sequence: CASSAQGGGYEQYF.

The chain is built from TRBV5-1 and TRBJ1-1; D is unclear. The length of the CDR3 is 12 residues. Germline assignment: CDR1 SGHRS and CDR2 YFSETQ. The ends were cut back, 3 bases at V and 5 bases at J, with 8 bases in the middle. The CDR3 reads CASSWEGTEAFF. In DNA, the CDR3 is TGCGCCAGCAGCTGGGAGGGTACTGAAGCTTTCTTT.

The sample holds many counts of this clonotype. The chain uses TRBV7-2 and TRBJ1-3, with a possible D match to TRBD1 (5 bases). Between the trimmed V and J ends, which lost 5 bases and 9 bases, there was a span of 20 bases. Germline values: CDR1 SGHTA, CDR2 FQGNSA. This CDR3 contains 15 residues. CDR3 in amino acids: CASSTRTEWGTTIYF. The CDR3, as DNA: TGTGCCAGCAGCACAAGAACAGAGTGGGGGACCACCATATATTTT.

This clonotype was counted at least ten times. The rearrangement links TRBV2 to TRBJ2-2; 7 nucleotides align to TRBD2. J lost 3 bases, V lost 11 bases, and 9 bases had no gene match. Germline values: CDR1 SNHLY, CDR2 FYNNEI. CDR3 size: 14 residues. The CDR3 DNA reads TGTGCCGGTAGCGGGCGGGGTTACACCGGGGAGCTGTTTTTT. It codes for CAGSGRGYTGELFF.

This clonotype was counted between two and nine times. The chain recombines TRBV6-2 or TRBV6-3 with TRBJ2-3; tentative D call: TRBD2 (6 bases). This CDR3 spans 14 amino acids. In germline, CDR1 is MNHEY, CDR2 SVGEGT. The germline V and J ends were trimmed by 9 bases and 0 bases, with 13 bases remaining between them. The CDR3 nucleotides are TGTGCCAGTAGGAGGGCCCCTAGCACAGATACGCAGTATTTT. It specifies CASRRAPSTDTQYF.

This clonotype turned up a few times. The gene calls are TRBV4-1 and TRBJ2-5; 7 bases map to TRBD1. The CDR3 length is 14 residues. J was trimmed by 5 bases and V by 4 bases; bases with no gene match: 7. Per germline, CDR1 MGHRA and CDR2 YSYEKL. DNA for the CDR3: TGCGCCAGCAGCCCCAAGACAGGGTGGGAGACCCAGTACTTC. Encoded protein: CASSPKTGWETQYF.

The chain combines TRBV14 with TRBJ2-7; D possibly corresponds to TRBD2 (6 bases). Germline values: CDR1 SGHDN, CDR2 FVKESK. This CDR3 spans 14 amino acids. The germline V and J ends were trimmed by 9 bases and 3 bases, with 18 bases remaining between them. The CDR3 nucleotides are TGTGCCAGTACCCTCGGCGCGGGATACTACGAGCAGTACTTC. Translating gives CASTLGAGYYEQYF. The entire variable domain, with the rest obtained from reference TRBV14 and TRBJ2-7, is as follows: EAGVTQFPSHSVIEKGQTVTLRCDPISGHDNLYWYRRVMGKEIKFLLHFVKESKQDESGMPNNRFLAERTGGTYSTLKVQPAELEDSGVYFCASTLGAGYYEQYFGPGTRLTVT.

This clonotype was seen many times. The chain carries TRBV28 and TRBJ1-5, with 10 bases matching TRBD1. V trimming: 5 bases; J trimming: 6 bases; junction bases outside the gene matches: 7. CDR3 size: 15 residues. Looked up from germline, CDR1 is MDHEN and CDR2 is SYDVKM. CDR3 in DNA: TGTGCCAGCAGTCCGGGACAGGGGTACGGTCAGCCCCAGCATTTT. It encodes CASSPGQGYGQPQHF.

This clonotype was counted many times. J is TRBJ1-1 and V is TRBV9, with 7 positions matching TRBD1. This CDR3 has 14 residues. Trimming cost V 2 bases and J 1 base; bases outside gene matches: 2. Germline CDR1 is SGDLS and CDR2 is YYNGEE. CDR3 coding DNA: TGTGCCAGCAGCGTCCGACAGGGGAACACTGAAGCTTTCTTT. This translates into CASSVRQGNTEAFF.

This clonotype appeared a few times. A much larger clone is a single base away; this may be a read error. The gene calls are TRBV6-2 or TRBV6-3 and TRBJ1-5; TRBD1 matches at 8 bases. The last part of the DNA fits TRBJ2-3 better; the J call may be wrong. Per germline, CDR1 MNHEY and CDR2 SVGEGT. CDR3 length equals 15 residues. CDR3 nucleotides: TGTGCCAGCAAAAACGACAGGGGTGCCAATCAGCCCCAGTATTTT. Encoded protein: CASKNDRGANQPQYF.

The table lists this clonotype with a count of one. The chain combines TRBV28 with TRBJ1-5, with 9 positions matching TRBD1. CDR1 is MDHEN, CDR2 SYDVKM, per germline. Trimming at V came to 3 bases and at J to 5 bases, leaving 11 bases not matched to a gene. The CDR3 consists of 17 residues. For the CDR3, the DNA is TGTGCCAGCAGTTTGTACGTACGAAACAGGGGGCATCAGCCCCAGCATTTT. It translates to CASSLYVRNRGHQPQHF.

In its sample, this clonotype was seen a few times. In DNA, the CDR3 is TGTGCCAGCAGCTTAGCTCGCGTACGAGGACCTGGCCCTGACAATGAGCAGTTCTTC. As protein: CASSLARVRGPGPDNEQFF. V and J are TRBV7-9 and TRBJ2-1; D is ambiguous. Trimming cost V 0 bases and J 5 bases, with 23 bases left between them. Germline CDR1 reads SEHNR; CDR2 reads FQNEAQ (reference sequence). The CDR3 sequence is 19 residues long.

This clonotype was counted ten times or more. V gene TRBV24-1 combines with J gene TRBJ1-5, with TRBD1 identical over 7 bases. CDR1 and CDR2 (germline): KGHDR, SFDVKD. J gave up 5 bases and V 4 bases, and 13 bases lay outside the gene matches. The CDR3 runs to 17 residues. This chain's CDR3 is CATSDQGTGVSDQPQHF. DNA of the CDR3: TGTGCCACCAGTGACCAGGGAACAGGGGTCTCCGATCAGCCCCAGCATTTT.

The chain employs TRBV6-2 or TRBV6-3 and TRBJ2-2; 12 positions match TRBD1. CDR3 size: 18 residues. CDR1 and CDR2 from the germline V gene are MNHEY and SVGEGT. The junction had 17 bases not matched to a gene; V was cut back by 5 bases and J by 10 bases. CDR3 sequence (DNA): TGTGCCAGCAGTGAGGAACCGGGACAGGGGGCCCCTCCTTTGGAGCTGTTTTTT. Protein: CASSEEPGQGAPPLELFF.

This clonotype occurred many times. The genes are TRBV28 and TRBJ1-2; possibly TRBD1 for D (5 bases). The CDR3 contains 14 residues. The V gene's germline CDR1 is MDHEN and CDR2 SYDVKM. V was shortened by 5 bases and J by 5 bases, with 15 bases between the two germline ends. The CDR3 region is CASSRGDRGYGYTF. The CDR3 region has the DNA TGTGCCAGCAGTCGGGGGGACCGTGGGTATGGCTACACCTTC.

V usage is TRBV20-1 and J usage is TRBJ2-7; 16 nucleotides agree with TRBD2. Germline-derived CDR1 and CDR2 are DFQATT and SNEGSKA (reference sequence). The V and J ends lost 3 bases and 4 bases, in that order; junction bases with no gene match: 15. The CDR3 loop spans 19 amino acids. The CDR3 region has the DNA TGCAGTGCTAGCGATAATCTTGGGACTAGCGGGAGGGTTCGGTACGAGCAGTACTTC. Translating it yields CSASDNLGTSGRVRYEQYF.

Ten or more counts support this clonotype. V is TRBV30 and J is TRBJ2-1; D is uncertain. The CDR3 runs 10 residues. The germline V and J ends were trimmed by 4 bases and 9 bases, with 7 bases remaining between them. Germline CDR1 and CDR2: GTSNPN and SVGIG (reference sequence). CDR3: CAWKIVEQFF. Written as DNA, the CDR3 is TGTGCCTGGAAAATTGTTGAGCAGTTCTTC.